These 9 T cell receptor beta chains were sequenced from one sample in a study of Ad26.COV2.S vaccination and SARS-CoV-2 variants. Indicated treatment: about 20 received Ad26.COV2.S at low or high dose, single or two shots; 5 received placebo; per-sample allocation not given. Sampling was done on day 63 after the first vaccine or placebo injection. Sequenced by immunoSEQ multiplex PCR; TCRdb stores in-frame clones only, minus some. The sample lists some 240,000 clones; 87% were seen once. The material was peripheral blood, obtained in a trial of Ad26.COV2.S vaccine versus placebo. These receptors were taken from a person aged 18-65 years who received the Ad26.COV2.S COVID-19 vaccine or a placebo.

The J gene is TRBJ2-7, the V gene TRBV2; D possibly corresponds to TRBD1 (5 bases). The CDR3 sequence is 15 residues long. The V and J ends lost 4 bases and 7 bases respectively, with 20 bases between them. Germline V gene lookup returns CDR1 SNHLY and CDR2 FYNNEI. As DNA, the CDR3 is TGTGCCAGCAGTGGGTTCGTGGGGCGCGAAAGTGAGCAGTACTTC. Protein product: CASSGFVGRESEQYF.

The V call is TRBV6-2 or TRBV6-3, the J call TRBJ1-1; no firm D call. Germline V lookup: CDR1 MNHEY, CDR2 SVGEGT. With 2 bases removed from V and 7 bases from J, the gap between germline ends came to 14 bases. The CDR3 is 14 residues long. The DNA of the CDR3 is TGTGCCAGCAGTTACACGCCGGTCTCCGGTGAAGCTTTCTTT. Translated, it gives CASSYTPVSGEAFF.

The CDR3 sequence is CASSSMTGKNNSPLHF. The DNA of the CDR3 is TGTGCCAGCTCATCCATGACAGGGAAGAATAATTCACCCCTCCACTTT. This rearrangement joins TRBV18 to TRBJ1-6; TRBD1 matches at 7 bases. Germline loops: CDR1 KGHSH, CDR2 LQKENI. The CDR3 consists of 16 residues. Trimming at V came to 5 bases and at J to 5 bases, leaving 9 bases not matched to a gene. Full variable domain (missing parts from reference TRBV18 and TRBJ1-6): NAGVMQNPRHLVRRRGQEARLRCSPMKGHSHVYWYRQLPEEGLKFMVYLQKENIIDESGMPKERFSAEFPKEGPSILRIQQVVRGDSAAYFCASSSMTGKNNSPLHFGNGTRLTVT.

V and J are TRBV6-6 and TRBJ1-2; D unclear. Looked up from germline, CDR1 is MNHNY and CDR2 is SVGAGI (reference sequence). The CDR3 has 15 amino acids. V lost 4 bases and J 2 bases, leaving 14 bases between the germline ends. Here the CDR3 DNA reads TGTGCCAGCAGTTTGGGAAGGGCGGGGAACTATGGCTACACCTTC. Its protein product is CASSLGRAGNYGYTF.

J is TRBJ1-2 and V is TRBV9; D not resolved. The CDR3 extends over 16 amino acids. Germline V gene data show CDR1 as SGDLS and CDR2 as YYNGEE. The ends were cut back, 4 bases at V and 0 bases at J, with 16 bases in the middle. The chain's CDR3 is CASSFGAPSTNYGYTF. CDR3 nucleotides: TGTGCCAGCAGCTTCGGAGCCCCCAGCACTAACTATGGCTACACCTTC.

The rearrangement links TRBV19 to TRBJ1-2; D is possibly TRBD1 (6 bases). The CDR3 totals 15 residues. Germline assignment: CDR1 LNHDA and CDR2 SQIVND (reference sequence). V shed 7 bases and J shed 0 bases, with 15 bases lying between them. The CDR3 nucleotides are TGTGCCAGTACTCCGGGGGGGGCATCTAACTATGGCTACACCTTC. Encoded protein: CASTPGGASNYGYTF.

The chain carries TRBV3-1 (or the pseudogene TRBV3-2) and TRBJ2-1; D is unresolved. Trimming left V 1 base short and J 12 bases short, with 7 bases between. Germline loops: CDR1 LGHDT, CDR2 YNNKEL (reference sequence). This CDR3 comprises 11 residues. The CDR3 loop reads CASSQATRQFF. The CDR3 nucleotides are TGTGCCAGCAGCCAAGCTACGCGGCAGTTCTTC.

This sequence joins TRBV5-4 and TRBJ2-3, with TRBD2 as a possible D gene (7 bases). The CDR3 runs to 15 residues. V was cut by 9 bases and J by 4 bases, with 21 bases left in between. Germline-derived CDR1 and CDR2 are SGHNT and YYREEE (reference sequence). The CDR3 here is CATTPGGSLSDTQYF. CDR3 coding DNA: TGTGCCACCACCCCGGGGGGCAGCTTGTCAGATACGCAGTATTTT.

The chain carries TRBV11-2 and TRBJ1-6; the D is unclear. The germline V and J ends were trimmed by 5 bases and 5 bases, with 10 bases remaining between them. Germline-derived CDR1 and CDR2 are SGHAT and FQNNGV. This CDR3 has 14 amino acids. Here the CDR3 reads CASSPRLNNSPLHF. The CDR3 nucleotides are TGTGCCAGCAGCCCTCGGCTGAATAATTCACCCCTCCACTTT. The whole variable domain, remainder taken from reference TRBV11-2 and TRBJ1-6, is EAGVAQSPRYKIIEKRQSVAFWCNPISGHATLYWYQQILGQGPKLLIQFQNNGVVDDSQLPKDRFSAERLKGVDSTLKIQPAKLEDSAVYLCASSPRLNNSPLHFGNGTRLTVT.